This TCR beta chain stems from a study of vaccination effects on CD4 cells after COVID-19. Study summary: The participants, recipients of two vaccine doses, got either BNT162b2 or mRNA-1273. Study-wide findings and caveats: Clonal contraction was marked in infection- and vaccine-induced clones late after vaccination.

This table comes from immunoSEQ multiplex PCR, and its TCRdb copy is limited to in-frame clones, with some not included. The table includes about 73,000 clones, roughly 74% detected once. Notes on this clone: Its antigen is unknown.

Sequencing was preceded by expansion of antigen-specific CD4+ T cells with viral peptide pools in the ViraFEST assay. Researchers isolated CD4+ T cells once roughly nine days of culture had elapsed. All vaccine recipients tested negative for nucleocapsid antibodies and had never contracted SARS-CoV-2 infection. On day 3 and again on day 7, half the medium was replaced with IL-2 medium. This CDR3 has 13 amino acids. The trim removed 5 bases at V and 6 bases at J, leaving 4 bases unmatched. In germline, CDR1 is SNHLY, CDR2 FYNNEI. The rearrangement links TRBV2 to TRBJ2-5, with 9 bases matching TRBD1. The source was CD4+ T cells from PBMCs cultured with HCoV-NL63 spike peptides, collected before COVID-19 vaccination. The sequence was obtained from a human donor who received a COVID-19 vaccine. CDR3 sequence (DNA): TGTGCCAGCAGTTCACAGGGGGCAAAGACCCAGTACTTC. Encoded protein: CASSSQGAKTQYF.